This T cell receptor (beta chain) is from a study of shared clonotypes between healthy human individuals. Turning to the study itself: Used for every donor were three CD4 naive, three CD4 memory, two CD8 naive and one CD8 memory plate. Findings and caveats of the study: Shared across several donors were around 5% of the naive CD4 clonotypes. Clonotype sharing levels among donors were expected to vary with sequencing depth.

TCRdb's table, derived via immunoSEQ multiplex PCR, lists solely in-frame clones and lacks some. The sample yields about 2.4 million clones, approximately 94% seen once. About this clone: The antigen is undetermined.

CDR3 length: 15 residues. Germline V gives CDR1 SGHAT, CDR2 FQNNGV. The V and J ends lost 4 bases and 5 bases respectively, with 17 bases between them. Sequencing used naive CD4+ T cells from PBMCs. Subset noted: CD45RA+ positively selected. The chain is built from TRBV11-2 and TRBJ1-1; possibly TRBD1 for D (6 bases). This sequence originates from a man younger than 30 in good health. Some clones in this sample may be carry-over from other donors' samples. CDR3 sequence: CASSSNLARGTEAFF. CDR3 DNA: TGTGCCAGCAGCTCTAACCTCGCTAGGGGGACTGAAGCTTTCTTT.